One T cell receptor (beta chain) is described in this entry. Germline V gives CDR1 SGDLS, CDR2 YYNGEE. This CDR3 comprises 14 residues. V lost 4 bases to trimming and J lost 6 bases, with 16 bases between them. This entry comes from a study of shared clonotypes between healthy human individuals. The protocol was immunoSEQ multiplex PCR, while the TCRdb copy is restricted to in-frame clones and leaves out a portion. This repertoire shows over a million clones, more than 75% found once; its top ten account for under 0.6%. The source material was memory CD4+ T cells from PBMCs. Subset in this sample: CD45RA-negative fraction. The origin of this receptor is a man aged 18 to 29 in good health. Some clones in this sample may be carry-over from other donors' samples. V and J are TRBV9 and TRBJ1-2; no reliable D call. CDR3 sequence: CASSKAGVENGYTF. The CDR3 bases are TGTGCCAGCAGCAAGGCGGGTGTTGAAAATGGCTACACCTTC.